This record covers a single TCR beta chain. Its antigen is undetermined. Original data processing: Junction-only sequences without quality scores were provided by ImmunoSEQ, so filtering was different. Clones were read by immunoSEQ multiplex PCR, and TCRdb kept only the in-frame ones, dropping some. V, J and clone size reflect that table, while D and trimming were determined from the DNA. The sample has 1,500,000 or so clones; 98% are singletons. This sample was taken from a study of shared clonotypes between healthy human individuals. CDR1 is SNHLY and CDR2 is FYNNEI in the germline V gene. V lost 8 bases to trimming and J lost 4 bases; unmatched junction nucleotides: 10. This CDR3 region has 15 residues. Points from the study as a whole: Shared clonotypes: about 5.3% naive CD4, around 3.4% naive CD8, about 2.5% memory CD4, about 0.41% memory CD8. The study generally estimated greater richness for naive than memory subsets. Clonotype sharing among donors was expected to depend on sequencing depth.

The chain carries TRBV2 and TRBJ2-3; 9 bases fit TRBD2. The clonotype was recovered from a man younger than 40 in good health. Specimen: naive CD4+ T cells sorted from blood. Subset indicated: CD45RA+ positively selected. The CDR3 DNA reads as TGTGCCAGCCGTCCGAGCGGGAGGTCCGCAGATACGCAGTATTTT. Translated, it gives CASRPSGRSADTQYF.